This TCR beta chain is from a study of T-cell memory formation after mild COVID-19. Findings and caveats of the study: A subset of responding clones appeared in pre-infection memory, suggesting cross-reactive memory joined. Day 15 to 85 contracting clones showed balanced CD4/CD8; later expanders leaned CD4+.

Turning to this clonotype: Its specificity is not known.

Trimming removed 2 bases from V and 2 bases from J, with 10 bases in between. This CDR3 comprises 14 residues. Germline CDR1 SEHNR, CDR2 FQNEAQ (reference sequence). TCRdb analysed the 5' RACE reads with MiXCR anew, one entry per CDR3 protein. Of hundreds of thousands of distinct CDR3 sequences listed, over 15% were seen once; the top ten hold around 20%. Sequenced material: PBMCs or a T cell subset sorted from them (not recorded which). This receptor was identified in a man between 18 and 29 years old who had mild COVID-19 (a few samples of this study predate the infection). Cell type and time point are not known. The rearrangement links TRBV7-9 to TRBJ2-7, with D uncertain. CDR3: CASSLLPAAYEQYF. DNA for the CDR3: TGTGCCAGCAGCTTATTACCGGCCGCCTACGAGCAGTACTTC.